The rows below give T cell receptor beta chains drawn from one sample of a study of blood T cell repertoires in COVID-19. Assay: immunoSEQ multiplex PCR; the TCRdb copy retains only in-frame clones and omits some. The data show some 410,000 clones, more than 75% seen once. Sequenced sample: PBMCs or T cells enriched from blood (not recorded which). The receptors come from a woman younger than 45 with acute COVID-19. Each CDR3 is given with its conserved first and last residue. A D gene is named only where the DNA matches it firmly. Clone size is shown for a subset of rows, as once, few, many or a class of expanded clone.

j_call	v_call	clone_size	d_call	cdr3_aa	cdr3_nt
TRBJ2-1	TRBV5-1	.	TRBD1	CASSPQQGSAYNEQFF	TGCGCCAGCAGCCCTCAACAGGGGTCGGCCTACAATGAGCAGTTCTTC
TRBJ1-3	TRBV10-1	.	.	CASPRRYYSSGNTIYF	TGCGCCAGTCCCCGCCGGTATTATTCCTCTGGAAACACCATATATTTT
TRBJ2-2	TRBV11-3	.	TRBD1	CASSRRDSGNTGELFF	TGTGCCAGCAGCCGCCGGGACAGTGGGAACACCGGGGAGCTGTTTTTT
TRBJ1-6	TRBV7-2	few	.	CASSLGRALGAETLHF	TGTGCCAGCAGCTTAGGGCGAGCCTTAGGGGCCGAGACCCTCCACTTT
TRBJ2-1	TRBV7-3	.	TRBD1	CASSYSKGQGDNEQFF	TGTGCCAGCAGCTACTCGAAGGGACAGGGGGACAATGAGCAGTTCTTC
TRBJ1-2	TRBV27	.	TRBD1	CASSSRFGTGEDYGYTF	TGTGCCAGCAGTTCCCGGTTCGGGACAGGGGAAGACTATGGCTACACCTTC
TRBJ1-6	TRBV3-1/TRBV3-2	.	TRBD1	CASSVTGNPNSPLHF	TGTGCCAGCAGCGTGACAGGGAACCCTAATTCACCCCTCCACTTT
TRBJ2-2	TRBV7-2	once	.	CASSLRLDTGELFF	TGTGCCAGCAGCTTGAGGCTAGACACCGGGGAGCTGTTTTTT
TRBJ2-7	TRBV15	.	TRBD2	CAASSGGIYEQYF	TGTGCCGCCTCTAGCGGGGGAATCTACGAGCAGTACTTC
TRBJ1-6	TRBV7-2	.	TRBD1	CASSFQGGSGSPLHF	TGTGCCAGCAGCTTCCAAGGGGGCTCAGGTTCACCCCTCCACTTT
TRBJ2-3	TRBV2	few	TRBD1	CASSRDRRETSTDTQYF	TGTGCCAGCAGTCGGGACAGGAGGGAGACGAGCACAGATACGCAGTATTTT
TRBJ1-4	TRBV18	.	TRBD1	CASSGTGTSTNEKLFF	TGTGCCAGCTCCGGGACAGGAACCTCAACTAATGAAAAACTGTTTTTT
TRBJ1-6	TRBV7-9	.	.	CASTATEPPRSPLHF	TGTGCCAGCACCGCAACGGAACCTCCGAGGTCACCCCTCCACTTT
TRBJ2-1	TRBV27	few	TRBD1	CASSLGRTGGNEQFF	TGTGCCAGCAGTTTAGGCCGGACAGGGGGCAATGAGCAGTTCTTC
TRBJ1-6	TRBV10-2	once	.	CASKARGGQAYNSPLHF	TGCGCCAGCAAGGCCCGCGGGGGACAAGCCTATAATTCACCCCTCCACTTT
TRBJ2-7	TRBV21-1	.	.	CAIQRGGSSYEQYF	TGTGCCATCCAGCGTGGGGGGAGCTCCTACGAGCAGTACTTC
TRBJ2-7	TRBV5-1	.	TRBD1	CASSRGQEIYEQYF	TGCGCCAGCAGCAGGGGACAGGAGATCTACGAGCAGTACTTC
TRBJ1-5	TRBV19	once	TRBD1	CASWDRLGLRHF	TGTGCCAGTTGGGACAGGCTGGGATTAAGGCATTTT
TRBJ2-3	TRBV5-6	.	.	CASSHEGKGSDTQYF	TGTGCCAGCAGCCACGAGGGTAAGGGATCAGATACGCAGTATTTT
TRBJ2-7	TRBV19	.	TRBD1	CASRRTGDYEQYF	TGTGCCAGTAGGAGGACAGGAGACTACGAGCAGTACTTC
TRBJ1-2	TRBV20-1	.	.	CSARRTEGYTF	TGCAGTGCTAGGAGGACAGAGGGCTACACCTTC
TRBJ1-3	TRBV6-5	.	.	CASSYSGAYSGNTIYF	TGTGCCAGCAGTTACTCGGGGGCGTACTCTGGAAACACCATATATTTT
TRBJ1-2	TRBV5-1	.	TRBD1	CASSRDSFYGYTF	TGCGCCAGCAGCCGGGACAGTTTCTATGGCTACACCTTC
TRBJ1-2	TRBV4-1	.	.	CASSQWAGAATGGGYTF	TGCGCCAGCAGCCAATGGGCAGGGGCAGCAACCGGGGGGGGCTACACCTTC
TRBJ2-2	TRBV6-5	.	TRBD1	CASSGTGGIGELFF	TGTGCCAGTTCCGGGACAGGGGGAATCGGGGAGCTGTTTTTT
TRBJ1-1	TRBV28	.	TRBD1	CASSLYSDRRAFF	TGTGCCAGCAGTTTATATTCGGACAGGAGAGCTTTCTTT
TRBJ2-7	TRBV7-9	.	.	CASSLVSDSSYEQYF	TGTGCCAGCAGCTTAGTTTCCGACAGCTCCTACGAGCAGTACTTC
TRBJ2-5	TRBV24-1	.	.	CATSSRYPETQYF	TGTGCCACCTCCTCGCGCTACCCCGAGACCCAGTACTTC
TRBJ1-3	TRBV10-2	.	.	CASSNRDTIYF	TGCGCCAGCAGTAACCGGGACACCATATATTTT
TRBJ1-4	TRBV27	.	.	CASSLISGDEKLFF	TGTGCCAGCAGTTTAATTTCGGGAGATGAAAAACTGTTTTTT
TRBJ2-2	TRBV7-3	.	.	CASSLTRAGTSTGELFF	TGTGCCAGCAGCTTAACGCGTGCAGGAACTAGCACCGGGGAGCTGTTTTTT
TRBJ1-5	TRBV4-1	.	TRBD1	CASSQDRAGGWQPQHF	TGCGCCAGCAGCCAAGATCGGGCAGGGGGCTGGCAGCCCCAGCATTTT
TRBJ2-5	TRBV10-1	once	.	CASSEFSGSQETQYF	TGCGCCAGCAGTGAGTTTAGCGGATCCCAAGAGACCCAGTACTTC
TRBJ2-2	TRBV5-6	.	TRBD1	CASSVVVTGGNTGELFF	TGTGCCAGCAGTGTGGTTGTGACAGGGGGTAACACCGGGGAGCTGTTTTTT
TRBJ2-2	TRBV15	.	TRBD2	CATALGGSTGELFF	TGTGCCACCGCTCTCGGGGGGAGCACCGGGGAGCTGTTTTTT